This TCR beta chain was documented in a study of post-analysis software for immune sequencing data. Every TCR beta cDNA library bore unique molecular identifiers. TCRdb independently ran MiXCR on the PCR reads; one entry per CDR3 protein. This table holds roughly 430,000 distinct CDR3 sequences, approximately 39% found once. This clonotype was seen only a few times. The sequence came from a girl aged 2-9 years with multiple sclerosis. Sequencing was performed on blood.

Here the CDR3 DNA reads TGCGCCAGCAGCCTAGGACTAGCGGGGGCCGGCTACGAGCAGTACTTC. Amino acid sequence: CASSLGLAGAGYEQYF. The chain is built from TRBV10-2 and TRBJ2-7, with 13 bases aligning to TRBD2. The CDR3 is 16 amino acids. The germline CDR1 and CDR2 sequences are WSHSY and SAAADI. Trimming cost V 6 bases and J 3 bases; bases outside gene matches: 8.